This T cell receptor beta chain is from a study of beta chain features in type 1 diabetes. Study-level findings and limits: TCRB CDR3s were moderately but significantly shorter in Type 1 diabetes patients in all four CD4+ subsets. Sequencing used cDNA, and cells with high TCR expression could therefore be over-represented.

The study reverse transcribed the entire isolated RNA, so it sequenced expressed TCRB transcripts. Naive, central memory and regulatory T cell samples averaged about 3.57 million reads. Only in-frame clones appear in the TCRdb table, and some are missing; sequencing was by immunoSEQ multiplex PCR. The sample yields nearly 350,000 clones, around 9.7% seen once. By way of CD45RO/CCR7/CD25/CD127/CD95/CD27, the CD4+ regulatory, stem cell-like memory, central memory and naive cells were sorted. Each population that was sorted was more than 95% pure. Comment on this clone: Its specificity is not known.

Looked up from germline, CDR1 is SGHTA and CDR2 is FQGNSA. Trimming left V 1 base short and J 7 bases short, with 9 bases between. The CDR3 length is 13 residues. The receptor comes from a man younger than 40 with type 1 diabetes. The sample was central memory CD4+ T cells from blood. The chain has TRBV7-2 and TRBJ2-3; D not resolved. CDR3 protein: CASSLEQSYTQYF. In DNA form, the CDR3 reads TGTGCCAGCAGCTTAGAACAGTCTTATACGCAGTATTTT.